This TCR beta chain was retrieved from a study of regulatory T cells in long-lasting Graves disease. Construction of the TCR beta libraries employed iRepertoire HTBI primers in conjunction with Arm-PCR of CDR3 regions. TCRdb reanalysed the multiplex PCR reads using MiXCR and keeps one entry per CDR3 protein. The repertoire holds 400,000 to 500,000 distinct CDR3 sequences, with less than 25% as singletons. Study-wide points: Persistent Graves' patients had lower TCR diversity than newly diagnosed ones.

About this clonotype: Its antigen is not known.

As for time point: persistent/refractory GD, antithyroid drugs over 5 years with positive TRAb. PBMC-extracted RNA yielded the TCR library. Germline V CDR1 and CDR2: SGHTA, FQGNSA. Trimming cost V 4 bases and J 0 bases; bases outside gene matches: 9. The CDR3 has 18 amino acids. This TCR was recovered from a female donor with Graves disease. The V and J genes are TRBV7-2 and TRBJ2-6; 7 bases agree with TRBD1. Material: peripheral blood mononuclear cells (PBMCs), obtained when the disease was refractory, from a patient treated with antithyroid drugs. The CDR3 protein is CASSYAGTANSGANVLTF. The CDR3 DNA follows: TGTGCCAGCAGCTACGCCGGGACAGCCAACTCTGGGGCCAACGTCCTGACTTTC.